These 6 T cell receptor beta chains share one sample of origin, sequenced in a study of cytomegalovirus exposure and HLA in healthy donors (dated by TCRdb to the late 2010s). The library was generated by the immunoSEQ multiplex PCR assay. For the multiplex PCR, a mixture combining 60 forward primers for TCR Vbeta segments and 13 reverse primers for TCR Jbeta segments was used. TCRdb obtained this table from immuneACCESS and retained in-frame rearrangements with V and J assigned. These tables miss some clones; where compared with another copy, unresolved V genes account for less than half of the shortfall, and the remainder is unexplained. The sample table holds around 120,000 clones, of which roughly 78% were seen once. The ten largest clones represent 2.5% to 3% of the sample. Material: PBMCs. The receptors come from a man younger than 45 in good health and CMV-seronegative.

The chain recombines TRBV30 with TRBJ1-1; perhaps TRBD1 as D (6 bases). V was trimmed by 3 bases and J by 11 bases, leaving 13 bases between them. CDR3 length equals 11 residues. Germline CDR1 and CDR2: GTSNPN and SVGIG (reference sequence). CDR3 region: CAWSLGRGAFF. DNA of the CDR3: TGTGCCTGGAGCTTAGGAAGGGGGGCTTTCTTT.

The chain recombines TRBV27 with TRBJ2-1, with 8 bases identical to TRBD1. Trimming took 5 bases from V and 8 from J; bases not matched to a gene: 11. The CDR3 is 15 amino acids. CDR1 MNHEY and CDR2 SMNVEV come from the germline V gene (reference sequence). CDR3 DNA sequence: TGTGCCAGCAGTATCCGGGACAGGAAAAGGTATGAGCAGTTCTTC. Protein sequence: CASSIRDRKRYEQFF.

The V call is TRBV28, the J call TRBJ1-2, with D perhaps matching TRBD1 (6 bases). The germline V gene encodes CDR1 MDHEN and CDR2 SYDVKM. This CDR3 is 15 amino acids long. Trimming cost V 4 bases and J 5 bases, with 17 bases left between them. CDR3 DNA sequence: TGTGCCAGCAGTTACGGCGGGGGGCGAAGGTATGGCTACACCTTC. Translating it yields CASSYGGGRRYGYTF.

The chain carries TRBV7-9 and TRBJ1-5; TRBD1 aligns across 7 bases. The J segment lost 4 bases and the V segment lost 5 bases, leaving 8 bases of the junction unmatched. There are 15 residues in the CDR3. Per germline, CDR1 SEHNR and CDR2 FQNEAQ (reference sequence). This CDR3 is CASSVDQGENQPQHF. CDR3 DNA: TGTGCCAGCAGCGTAGATCAGGGGGAGAATCAGCCCCAGCATTTT.

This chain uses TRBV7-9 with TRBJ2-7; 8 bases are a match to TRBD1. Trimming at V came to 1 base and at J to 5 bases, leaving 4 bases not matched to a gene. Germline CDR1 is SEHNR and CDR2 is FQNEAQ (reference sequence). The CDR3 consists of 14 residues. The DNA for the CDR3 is TGTGCCAGCAGCTTAGGGGGGACAGGAAACGAGCAGTACTTC. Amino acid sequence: CASSLGGTGNEQYF.

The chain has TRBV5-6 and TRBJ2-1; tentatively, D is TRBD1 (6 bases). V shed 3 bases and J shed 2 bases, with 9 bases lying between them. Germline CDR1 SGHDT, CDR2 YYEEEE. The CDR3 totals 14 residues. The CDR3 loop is CASSSGTTYNEQFF. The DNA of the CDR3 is TGTGCCAGCAGCTCCGGGACAACCTACAATGAGCAGTTCTTC.